This note documents a single T cell receptor (beta chain) sequence. Its target is not known. The authors extracted RNA and reverse transcribed it into cDNA as the sequencing template. Clones were read by immunoSEQ multiplex PCR, and TCRdb kept only the in-frame ones, dropping some. The repertoire consists of 200,000 to 250,000 clones, with about 50% occurring once and the leading ten covering around 1.4%. This entry belongs to a study of CD8+ T cells in alopecia areata. Study-wide background: For the treated group, dosing was oral tofacitinib at 5 to 10 mg twice daily.

As to treatment: oral pan-JAK inhibitor, 5-10 mg twice daily. Whole-study findings and limits: Compared with mice, patients displayed less clear TCR sharing, possibly for HLA-related reasons. Expanded CD8+ clones among the top 100, as well as scalp clonality, were significantly decreased by tofacitinib.

The germline gives CDR1 SGHTA, CDR2 FQGNSA. The CDR3 is 14 residues long. The V end lost 0 bases, the J end lost 2 bases, and 7 bases lay between the germline ends. The rearrangement links TRBV7-2 to TRBJ1-1; unclear D gene. The TCR sequence derives from a human donor with alopecia areata. The starting material was CD4+ T cells sorted from blood, obtained at week 4, from a patient treated with tofacitinib. CDR3: CASSLAVTNTEAFF. The CDR3 bases are TGTGCCAGCAGCTTAGCAGTCACCAACACTGAAGCTTTCTTT. The full variable domain, completed using reference TRBV7-2 and TRBJ1-1, is GAGVSQSPSNKVTEKGKDVELRCDPISGHTALYWYRQSLGQGLEFLIYFQGNSAPDKSGLPSDRFSAERTGGSVSTLTIQRTQQEDSAVYLCASSLAVTNTEAFFGQGTRLTVV.